This T cell receptor beta chain was found in a study of TIL therapy for anti-PD-1-resistant metastatic lung cancer. Study information: Half of patients were current or former smokers. Broader study findings: Compared with baseline intratumoral T cells, expanded TIL cultures were more clonal and less diverse (around 5.7% vs 31%).

Remarks on this clone: The antigen remains undetermined.

The CDR3 consists of 16 residues. The germline CDR1 and CDR2 sequences are SGHRS and YFSETQ. Deletions cut 0 bases from V and 0 bases from J, with 13 bases between. Time point noted: pre-treatment sample, taken before nivolumab and TIL therapy. Pleural nodules or supraclavicular lymph nodes made up most of the excised metastases sampled. Sequencing used immunoSEQ v3. Survey-level samples got 2 million or so read pairs; deep-level samples got about 4.5-6.5 million. The table came from immunoSEQ multiplex PCR; TCRdb's copy has only in-frame clones and leaves some out. The data show some 26,000 clones, approximately 57% seen once.

The sample was tumor tissue, taken at baseline. This clonotype was sampled from a woman aged 30-79 years with non-small cell lung cancer. The chain links TRBV5-1 to TRBJ2-7, with D uncertain. This CDR3 is CASSLVADRSSYEQYF. CDR3 DNA: TGCGCCAGCAGCTTGGTCGCCGATAGGAGCTCCTACGAGCAGTACTTC. Full variable domain (outside the CDR3, taken from reference TRBV5-1 and TRBJ2-7): KAGVTQTPRYLIKTRGQQVTLSCSPISGHRSVSWYQQTPGQGLQFLFEYFSETQRNKGNFPGRFSGRQFSNSRSEMNVSTLELGDSALYLCASSLVADRSSYEQYFGPGTRLTVT.